This entry concerns a single TCR beta chain. Its antigen is not known. Germline V lookup: CDR1 DFQATT, CDR2 SNEGSKA (reference sequence). The CDR3 contains 13 residues. Peripheral blood samples of roughly 9.8 milliliters were drawn from each donor. It was with a sample-barcoded 5' primer and a J-beta primer mix that a second PCR of roughly 7 to 11 cycles was run. One entry per CDR3 protein, called by TCRdb with MiXCR from the 5' RACE reads. This repertoire shows about 780,000 distinct CDR3 sequences, approximately 24% found once; its top ten account for 3%. This sample was taken from a study of blood T cells in healthy people across ages. As for the study in general: Template switching recovered approximately one barcoded beta molecule for every two T cells. The study's findings and limits: Diversity estimates drawn from one million T cells were deemed underestimates. Per-million-T-cell TCR beta diversity fell roughly linearly with age.

The same sample was also studied in work on T cells of mothers and their children.

The TCR comes from a boy between 10 and 17 years old in good health. The chain combines TRBV20-1 with TRBJ1-1; D not certain. Specimen: blood. The CDR3 nucleotides are TGCAGCGTAGCCCGGGGAGTGAGGACTGAAGCTTTCTTT. Translating it yields CSVARGVRTEAFF.